This TCR beta chain was documented in a study of vaccination effects on CD4 cells after COVID-19 (dated by TCRdb to between 2020 and 2023). Study-wide context: Each participant received two doses of an mRNA SARS-CoV-2 vaccine, either BNT162b2 or mRNA-1273. Altogether, around eleven COVID-19 convalescent patients and several SARS-CoV-2-naive healthy vaccine recipients made up the full study. In both COVID-19 convalescent patients and infection-naive vaccine recipients, the study compared SARS-CoV-2 spike-specific CD4+ TCR repertoires from before mRNA vaccination with those from after it. The Oncomine TCR Beta short-read assay on an Illumina iSeq 100 was used to sequence cultures from other donors in the study. The study at large found these results: Marked clonal contraction was observed in both infection-induced and vaccine-induced clones at late post-vaccination timepoints, consistent with waning T cell responses. Limitations of the study were the small number of convalescent patients and the absence of early post-infection timepoints. In healthy vaccine recipients, vaccine-induced clones were almost all SARS-CoV-2 mono-reactive, with only 1 of 255 being cross-reactive with common cold coronaviruses.

Including cysteine and phenylalanine, the CDR3 has 17 amino acids. This entry keeps only the CDR3 DNA: 51 bases, framed from base 1. The germline V gene encodes CDR1 MNHEY and CDR2 SMNVEV (reference sequence). V lost 7 bases and J lost 0 bases, and the count of bases not matched to a germline gene is 7. For this clone: The antigen this receptor binds is unknown. It has no much larger one-base neighbor in the sample; base qualities were not kept.

Library preparation used the immunoSEQ multiplex PCR assay. DNA from the CD4+ T cells that had been cultured and isolated underwent TCR beta CDR3 sequencing. On the authors' methods: Non-productive TCR sequences were discarded, and reads were trimmed to the CDR3 region, with only CDR3s of 7 or more amino acids retained. The MANAFEST web app was used to identify antigen-specific clonotypes by comparing expansion in peptide wells with expansion in reference cultures. For clones to be considered positive, expansion at FDR<0.05 versus reference and all other wells, an odds ratio above 5, and a frequency above 0.1% in two replicate wells were required. A clonotype was defined as cross-reactive if the clonotype was significantly expanded both in SARS-CoV-2 spike wells and in at least one common cold coronavirus spike condition. CDR3 similarity was assessed by Levenshtein distance with the stringdist R package, and unrooted trees were built with ape in R 3.6.1. What TCRdb holds here is the immuneACCESS table cut down to in-frame rearrangements. Part of the clones is not present; checked against another copy, under half of the missing clones reflect an unresolved V gene, and the others are unexplained. V, J and clone size derive from that table, while D and trimming were established from the DNA sequence. Across this sample there are fewer than 70,000 clones, with under 90% seen only once. The ten most abundant clones make up more than 9% of the sample.

The ViraFEST assay stimulated PBMC with viral peptide pools and then used TCR sequencing to identify antigen-specific CD4+ T cell clonotypes by expansion. After more than 9 days of culture, CD4+ T cells were isolated with the EasySep CD4+ T cell isolation kit. The absence of prior SARS-CoV-2 infection in healthy vaccine recipients was confirmed by negative nucleocapsid antibodies before and after vaccination. Each well held fewer than 2.5 million PBMC cultured in IMDM containing approximately 5.2% human AB serum, about 10 IU/ml IL-2 and gentamicin, along with about 9.5 ug/ml peptides. On days 3 and 7, half of the culture medium was replaced with fresh IL-2-containing medium. Unless noted otherwise, every peptide stimulation condition was grown in triplicate wells. Using Ficoll-Paque Plus gradient centrifugation, PBMC were separated from whole blood and then either used fresh or cryopreserved at -140C. The overlapping peptide pools covered the spike proteins of SARS-CoV-2 as well as those of the common cold coronaviruses HCoV-NL63, HCoV-OC43 and HCoV-229E. Genomic DNA was extracted from cultured CD4+ T cells with the QIAamp micro DNA kit.

Sequences were derived from CD4+ T cells from PBMCs cultured with SARS-CoV-2 spike peptides, sampled before COVID-19 vaccination. In light of the paper, this sample's cell subset or site label describes: SARS-CoV-2 spike overlapping peptide pool stimulation. Recombination linked TRBV27 to TRBJ2-3; 13 middle bases align to TRBD2. This receptor was obtained from a human donor who received a COVID-19 vaccine. The sequenced DNA: TGTGCCAGCAAACTAGCGGGGGGGCGTCGTAGCACAGATACGCAGTATTTT. Protein translation: CASKLAGGRRSTDTQYF.